This TCR beta chain was recovered during a study of cytomegalovirus exposure and HLA in healthy donors. The germline V gene encodes CDR1 SGHTA and CDR2 FQGNSA. Trimming removed 5 bases from V and 8 bases from J, with 12 bases in between. The CDR3 has 12 residues. Libraries were prepared by immunoSEQ multiplex PCR; TCRdb keeps only in-frame clonotypes and omits some of them. In the table there are some 120,000 clones, more than 75% of which are singletons. V gene TRBV7-2 combines with J gene TRBJ1-1, with a possible D match to TRBD1 (5 bases). The origin of this receptor is a woman in her twenties or thirties in good health and CMV-seronegative. Source material: PBMCs. The CDR3 DNA is TGTGCCAGCAGCCCGGGGGGTGGGGAAGCTTTCTTT. Encoded protein: CASSPGGGEAFF. The full variable domain, its missing parts supplied by reference TRBV7-2 and TRBJ1-1, is GAGVSQSPSNKVTEKGKDVELRCDPISGHTALYWYRQSLGQGLEFLIYFQGNSAPDKSGLPSDRFSAERTGGSVSTLTIQRTQQEDSAVYLCASSPGGGEAFFGQGTRLTVV.